This T cell receptor beta chain was retrieved from a study of blood T cells in healthy people across ages. With a J-beta primer mix and a sample-barcoded 5' primer, a second PCR ran 7 to 11 cycles. TCRdb processed the 5' RACE reads anew with MiXCR; each CDR3 protein has one entry. The table shows some 730,000 distinct CDR3 sequences, with approximately 21% occurring only once. There are 14 residues in the CDR3. The V and J ends lost 6 bases and 0 bases respectively, with 13 bases between them. CDR1 and CDR2 from the germline V gene are DFQATT and SNEGSKA (reference sequence). This clonotype was recorded a few times.

This chain joins TRBV20-1 and TRBJ2-3; tentatively, D is TRBD1 (6 bases). The sequencing input was blood. The receptor was isolated from a man between 65 and 85 years old in good health. CDR3 residues: CSAKGDTSTDTQYF. For the CDR3, the DNA is TGCAGTGCCAAAGGGGACACTAGCACAGATACGCAGTATTTT.